This T cell receptor (beta chain) appears in the sequencing data of a study of shared T cell receptors in the human thymus listed by TCRdb under 2021. With regard to the full study: The study examined how self-reactive, shared T-cell receptor alpha chains are generated in the human thymus.

The CDR3 measures 15 amino acids from cysteine to phenylalanine. This entry keeps only the CDR3 DNA: 45 bases, framed from base 1. V lost 4 bases and J lost 2 bases, and the count of bases not matched to a germline gene is 4. CDR1 and CDR2, looked up from the germline V gene (reference sequence), are LNHDA and SQIVND. Comments on this clone: Its target antigen remains unknown. No much larger clonotype is one base removed from it; base qualities were not supplied.

Library preparation used the immunoSEQ multiplex PCR assay. Held by TCRdb, this immuneACCESS table contains in-frame sequences only and omits some clones. Under half of the omission traces to an unresolved V gene where checked; the cause of the rest is unknown. This sample gives 600,000 or so clones in total; approximately 87% of them show up just once. The ten largest clones add up to roughly 0.0089% of the sample. The same specimen was also included in a second study, on human thymus T cells. As the second study states: In Finland, the donors were immunologically healthy infants who were having open corrective cardiac surgery for congenital heart defects. Thymus tissue was collected as surgical resects that were removed during corrective cardiac surgery. Usage of V and J gene segments appeared to be biased in both the thymic and the peripheral blood repertoires. According to the related research, thymic TCR repertoires were highly overlapping among unrelated individuals. The study used under 10 infant thymus samples plus four related peripheral blood samples to characterize TCR alpha and beta repertoires. The cohort included more than 5 male and two female infants, with donor ages spanning 7 to 244 days. Thymocytes were freed from the tissue by mechanical means and kept at -70 degrees C as pellets of roughly 9-30 million cells. A QIAsymphony instrument was used to extract genomic DNA from frozen cell pellets. TCRB and TCRAD loci were amplified from a standardized quantity of quality-controlled genomic DNA using the immunoSEQ multiplex PCR assay. The amplicons spanned the V(D)J region and were long enough to cover the CDR3 and allow V and J genes to be identified. The commercial immunoSEQ service was used to sequence amplicons on an Illumina platform. Primer bias and sequencing errors were corrected as previously described, and TCRAD and TCRB were defined on the basis of the IMGT database. Repertoires were analysed with immunoSEQ Analyzer 3.0 and VDJTools, covering basic statistics, V/J segment usage, diversity estimates, rarefaction and pairwise overlap. Diversity was estimated with Chao1, ChaoE, Efron-Thisted, Shannon and inverse Simpson indices, and also on datasets down-sampled to the smallest sample. Repertoire overlap was determined by strict matching of CDR3 nucleotide sequence, V gene and J gene, and Jaccard-based multidimensional scaling clustering was applied. On average, thymus samples gave 750,000 to 950,000 unique TCRB clonotypes, whereas blood samples gave about 84,000.

The clonotype originates from a boy in the first two years of life with a congenital heart defect. Donor details come from another sample of the same person, matched by shared clones. Recombination linked TRBV19 to TRBJ2-3; TRBD1 lines up with 9 middle nucleotides. Sequenced material: thymocytes. This receptor carries the CDR3 CASSNRDRDTDTQYF. The nucleotide sequence is given as TGTGCCAGTAGTAACCGGGACAGGGACACAGATACGCAGTATTTT. The reference TRBV19 and TRBJ2-3 proteins fill in what lies around the CDR3, so the full variable domain reads DGGITQSPKYLFRKEGQNVTLSCEQNLNHDAMYWYRQDPGQGLRLIYYSQIVNDFQKGDIAEGYSVSREKKESFPLTVTSAQKNPTAFYLCASSNRDRDTDTQYFGPGTRLTVL.